The 5 T cell receptor beta chains listed next were all sequenced from one sample in a study of T cells in Graves' hyperthyroidism and ophthalmopathy. RNA transcripts served as the template for amplifying TCR beta CDR3 regions. HTBI primers were employed in a first-round RT-PCR of the TCR CDR3. One entry per CDR3 protein, called by TCRdb with MiXCR from the multiplex PCR reads. Of about 610,000 distinct CDR3 sequences in the sample, roughly a sixth are singletons; the top ten hold 3% to 4%. Sequenced: blood. All receptors come from a middle-aged woman with Graves' ophthalmopathy.

This clonotype has a count of ten or more. The rearrangement uses TRBV12-3 or TRBV12-4 and TRBJ1-4; TRBD1 is a possible D gene (5 bases). V lost 10 bases, J lost 4 bases, and 16 bases lay in between. This CDR3 is 14 amino acids long. Here the CDR3 reads CATSDDSLNEKLFF. The CDR3 DNA reads TGTGCCACCTCGGACGACAGTCTTAATGAAAAACTGTTTTTT.

There are a few counts of this clonotype. The gene calls are TRBV18 and TRBJ1-1; no clear D. Germline V gives CDR1 KGHSH, CDR2 LQKENI. The V end was cut by 2 bases, the J end by 3 bases, with 10 bases between. CDR3 size: 14 residues. CDR3 bases: TGTGCCAGCTCACCAGGATTGAGGGACACTGAAGCTTTCTTT. This encodes CASSPGLRDTEAFF. Supplemented by reference TRBV18 and TRBJ1-1, the full variable domain reads NAGVMQNPRHLVRRRGQEARLRCSPMKGHSHVYWYRQLPEEGLKFMVYLQKENIIDESGMPKERFSAEFPKEGPSILRIQQVVRGDSAAYFCASSPGLRDTEAFFGQGTRLTVV.

This clonotype was observed many times. V gene TRBV20-1 combines with J gene TRBJ1-2; D remains unclear. V lost 6 bases, J lost 6 bases, and 26 bases lay in between. This CDR3 comprises 16 residues. Germline lookup yields CDR1 DFQATT and CDR2 SNEGSKA (reference sequence). Here the CDR3 reads CSADRGHSSDLDGYTF. The CDR3 DNA follows: TGCAGTGCAGACCGCGGGCACAGTTCGGATCTGGATGGCTACACCTTC.

This clonotype turned up a few times. The chain is built from TRBV20-1 and TRBJ2-7; possible D gene TRBD2, 6 bases. The CDR3 contains 14 residues. Germline lookup yields CDR1 DFQATT and CDR2 SNEGSKA (reference sequence). Trimming removed 2 bases at V and 0 bases at J, with 11 bases between. In DNA, the CDR3 is TGCAGTGCTAGATCGGCGGGGCTCTCCTACGAGCAGTACTTC. Protein sequence: CSARSAGLSYEQYF.

The sample holds a few counts of this clonotype. The rearrangement links TRBV12-3 or TRBV12-4 to TRBJ1-2, with D tentatively TRBD1 (5 bases). Trimming pared 5 bases from V and 8 bases from J, leaving 15 bases between. CDR3 length equals 13 residues. The CDR3 is CASSPQGGGGYTF. The CDR3 nucleotides read TGTGCCAGCAGTCCCCAGGGAGGTGGCGGCTACACCTTC.